This entry lists 15 T cell receptor beta chains sequenced from one sample in a study of shared clonotypes between healthy human individuals. Naive CD8 cells lacked CD45RO and underwent positive selection for CCR7, leaving out terminally differentiated effector memory CD45RA+ cells. Assay used: immunoSEQ multiplex PCR; TCRdb lists only in-frame clones, some missing. Of around 2,000,000 clones detected, about 94% appear once; the ten largest clones hold 0.9% to 1.5%. The sequencing input was naive CD8+ T cells sorted from blood. Source of these receptors: a man between 18 and 35 years old in good health.

The chain has TRBV7-9 and TRBJ2-7; no firm D call. The CDR3 extends over 13 amino acids. Germline CDR1 reads SEHNR; CDR2 reads FQNEAQ (reference sequence). V was trimmed by 5 bases and J by 4 bases, leaving 12 bases between them. CDR3 sequence (DNA): TGTGCCAGCAGCCCCCTCTCATCATACGAGCAGTACTTC. It translates to CASSPLSSYEQYF.

Turning to this clone: Other DNA sequences in this specimen translate into the identical CDR3. The CDR3, as DNA: TGTGCCAGCAGCTTCGGGGGAAATCAGCCCCAGCATTTT. This codes for CASSFGGNQPQHF. The rearrangement joins TRBV7-6 to TRBJ1-5; tentatively, D is TRBD1 (5 bases). Between the trimmed V and J ends, which lost 3 bases and 4 bases, there was a span of 7 bases. This CDR3 has 13 residues. Germline CDR1 reads SGHVS; CDR2 reads FNYEAQ.

The chain links TRBV6-5 to TRBJ2-7; 7 bases align to TRBD2. The CDR3 runs 13 residues. The V and J ends lost 7 bases and 3 bases, in that order; junction bases with no gene match: 6. Germline assignment: CDR1 MNHEY and CDR2 SVGAGI. The CDR3 sequence: CASTSGGYYEQYF. For the CDR3, the DNA is TGTGCCAGCACCTCGGGGGGATACTACGAGCAGTACTTC.

The chain employs TRBV7-2 and TRBJ2-3; D is unclear. Germline V gives CDR1 SGHTA, CDR2 FQGNSA. Trimming stripped 1 base from V and 4 bases from J, with 9 bases between. The CDR3 extends over 14 amino acids. DNA of the CDR3: TGTGCCAGCAGCTTAGGGGGTAGTTCAGATACGCAGTATTTT. It encodes CASSLGGSSDTQYF.

The chain couples TRBV10-3 to TRBJ2-5; D unclear. There are 15 residues in the CDR3. CDR1 and CDR2 (germline): ENHRY, SYGVKD. Trimming stripped 0 bases from V and 1 base from J, with 9 bases between. The CDR3 is CAISESGGTQETQYF. CDR3 coding DNA: TGTGCCATCAGTGAGTCTGGCGGAACCCAAGAGACCCAGTACTTC.

This chain uses TRBV7-2 with TRBJ2-7; possible D gene TRBD2, 6 bases. The CDR3 is 15 amino acids. Germline-derived CDR1 and CDR2 are SGHTA and FQGNSA. V was shortened by 1 base and J by 5 bases, with 15 bases between the two germline ends. The CDR3 bases are TGTGCCAGCAGCTTAGGGGTTCCGGGAGCTCACGAGCAGTACTTC. Its protein is CASSLGVPGAHEQYF.

The CDR3 loop is CASISFYEAFF. In DNA form, the CDR3 reads TGTGCCAGTATTTCGTTTTATGAAGCTTTCTTT. The chain links TRBV19 to TRBJ1-1; unclear D gene. This CDR3 region has 11 residues. Trimming removed 7 bases at V and 7 bases at J, with 10 bases between. Germline CDR1 is LNHDA and CDR2 is SQIVND (reference sequence).

The chain employs TRBV15 and TRBJ1-2; 8 bases agree with TRBD1. Germline values: CDR1 LNHNV, CDR2 YYDKDF (reference sequence). This CDR3 is built from 14 residues. Trimming at V came to 4 bases and at J to 5 bases, leaving 6 bases not matched to a gene. The CDR3 protein is CATSIDRGEYGYTF. DNA for the CDR3: TGTGCCACCAGCATTGACAGGGGTGAATATGGCTACACCTTC.

The chain is built from TRBV6-1 and TRBJ2-7; tentative D call: TRBD1 (6 bases). The V end lost 3 bases, the J end lost 0 bases, and 9 bases lay between the germline ends. The germline gives CDR1 MNHNS, CDR2 SASEGT. The CDR3 length is 14 residues. In DNA, the CDR3 is TGTGCCAGCAGTGATTCGGACAGCTCCTACGAGCAGTACTTC. It codes for CASSDSDSSYEQYF.

V is TRBV10-2 and J is TRBJ2-5; D is undetermined. The V gene's germline CDR1 is WSHSY and CDR2 SAAADI. The V end was cut by 4 bases, the J end by 3 bases, with 6 bases between. There are 12 residues in the CDR3. DNA for the CDR3: TGCGCCAGCAGTGGTGAGGAAGAGACCCAGTACTTC. Protein product: CASSGEEETQYF.

Note on this clone: Distinct nucleotide sequences in the sample also encode this CDR3. This rearrangement joins TRBV9 to TRBJ2-7; D not resolved. Trimming left V 0 bases short and J 0 bases short, with 7 bases between. CDR3 size: 14 residues. The germline V gene has CDR1 SGDLS and CDR2 YYNGEE. The CDR3 here is CASSVDGFSYEQYF. The CDR3 coding sequence is TGTGCCAGCAGCGTAGACGGGTTCTCCTACGAGCAGTACTTC.

Concerning this clone: In the same sample, other DNA sequences code for this CDR3. The chain carries TRBV9 and TRBJ2-7; D not certain. Trimming took off 4 bases at V and 3 bases at J, with 11 bases between the two ends. CDR3 size: 13 residues. From germline, CDR1 is SGDLS and CDR2 YYNGEE. CDR3 in DNA: TGTGCCAGCAGCCTGACTGGCGACTACGAGCAGTACTTC. It encodes CASSLTGDYEQYF.

The V call is TRBV7-9, the J call TRBJ1-3; D gene uncertain. Germline V gene data show CDR1 as SEHNR and CDR2 as FQNEAQ (reference sequence). This CDR3 contains 14 residues. CDR3 protein: CACPAVESGNTIYF. CDR3 in DNA: TGTGCGTGTCCAGCAGTGGAATCGGGAAACACCATATATTTT. Combining the CDR3 with reference TRBV7-9 and TRBJ1-3 gives the whole variable domain DTGVSQNPRHKITKRGQNVTFRCDPISEHNRLYWYRQTLGQGPEFLTYFQNEAQLEKSRLLSDRFSAERPKGSFSTLEIQRTEQGDSAMYLCACPAVESGNTIYFGEGSWLTVV.

V and J are TRBV7-9 and TRBJ2-1; 11 bases line up with TRBD2. Germline assignment: CDR1 SEHNR and CDR2 FQNEAQ (reference sequence). The CDR3 has 15 amino acids. Trimming removed 4 bases from V and 1 base from J; junction bases left unmatched: 0. DNA of the CDR3: TGTGCCAGCAGCTCTAGCGGGGGGTCCTACAATGAGCAGTTCTTC. Amino acid sequence: CASSSSGGSYNEQFF. Together with reference TRBV7-9 and TRBJ2-1, the CDR3 gives the full variable domain: DTGVSQNPRHKITKRGQNVTFRCDPISEHNRLYWYRQTLGQGPEFLTYFQNEAQLEKSRLLSDRFSAERPKGSFSTLEIQRTEQGDSAMYLCASSSSGGSYNEQFFGPGTRLTVL.

This clone was seen more than once but under ten times. The chain recombines TRBV5-6 with TRBJ1-6; D might be TRBD1 (5 bases). Germline-derived CDR1 and CDR2 are SGHDT and YYEEEE. CDR3 length: 15 amino acids. With 0 bases removed from V and 8 bases from J, the gap between germline ends came to 12 bases. The CDR3 region is CASSLGRLGDSPLHF. The CDR3 nucleotides are TGTGCCAGCAGCTTGGGACGGCTGGGGGATTCACCCCTCCACTTT.